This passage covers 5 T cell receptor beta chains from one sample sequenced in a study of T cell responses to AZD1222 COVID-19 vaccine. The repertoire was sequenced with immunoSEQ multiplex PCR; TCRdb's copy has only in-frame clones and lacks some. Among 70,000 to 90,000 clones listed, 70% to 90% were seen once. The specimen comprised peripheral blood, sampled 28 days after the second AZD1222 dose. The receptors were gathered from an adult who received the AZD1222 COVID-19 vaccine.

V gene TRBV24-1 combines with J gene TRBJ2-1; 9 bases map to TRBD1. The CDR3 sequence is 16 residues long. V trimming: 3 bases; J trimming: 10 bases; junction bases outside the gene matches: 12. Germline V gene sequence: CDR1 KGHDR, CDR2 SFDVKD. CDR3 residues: CATSDPAPGTGREQFF. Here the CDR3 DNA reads TGTGCCACCAGTGATCCGGCCCCCGGGACAGGGCGCGAGCAGTTCTTC.

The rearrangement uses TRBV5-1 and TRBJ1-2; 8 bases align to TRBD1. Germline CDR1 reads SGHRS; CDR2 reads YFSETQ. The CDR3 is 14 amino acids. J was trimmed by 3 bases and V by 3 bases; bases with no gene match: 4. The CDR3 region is CASSSKQGDYGYTF. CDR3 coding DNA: TGCGCCAGCAGCTCCAAACAGGGGGACTATGGCTACACCTTC. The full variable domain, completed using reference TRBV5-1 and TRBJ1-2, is KAGVTQTPRYLIKTRGQQVTLSCSPISGHRSVSWYQQTPGQGLQFLFEYFSETQRNKGNFPGRFSGRQFSNSRSEMNVSTLELGDSALYLCASSSKQGDYGYTFGSGTRLTVV.

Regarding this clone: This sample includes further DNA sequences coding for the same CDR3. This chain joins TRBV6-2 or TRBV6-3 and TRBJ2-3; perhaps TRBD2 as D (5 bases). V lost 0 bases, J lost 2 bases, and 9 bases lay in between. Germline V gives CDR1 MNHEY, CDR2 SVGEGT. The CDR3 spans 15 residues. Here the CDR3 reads CASSYSDRDTDTQYF. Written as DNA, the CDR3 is TGTGCCAGCAGTTACTCGGATCGGGACACAGATACGCAGTATTTT.

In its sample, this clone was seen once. CDR3 sequence reads: CASSLLVGSTEAFF. In DNA form, the CDR3 reads TGTGCCAGCAGCTTGTTGGTAGGGAGCACTGAAGCTTTCTTT. The V and J genes are TRBV7-2 and TRBJ1-1; no clear D gene. CDR3 length: 14 residues. The germline CDR1 and CDR2 sequences are SGHTA and FQGNSA. The V end lost 3 bases, the J end lost 4 bases, and 12 bases lay between the germline ends.

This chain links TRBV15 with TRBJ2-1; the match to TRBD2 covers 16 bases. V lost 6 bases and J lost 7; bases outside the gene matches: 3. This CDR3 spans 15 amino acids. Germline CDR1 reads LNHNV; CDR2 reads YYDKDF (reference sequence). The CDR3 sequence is CATRAGLAGGNEQFF. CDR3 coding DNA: TGTGCCACCAGGGCGGGACTAGCGGGAGGGAATGAGCAGTTCTTC.